Described below is a single T cell receptor beta chain sequence and its context. What it binds is not known. CDR1 is KGHDR and CDR2 is SFDVKD in the germline V gene. This CDR3 contains 15 residues. V dropped 7 bases and J dropped 1; count of bases not matched to a gene: 8. The record originates from a study of blood T cells in healthy people across ages. Findings of the study overall: The study found more naive CD4+ cells and higher diversity in long-lived than aged donors.

A second PCR of 7 to 11 cycles used a sample-barcoded 5' primer and a J-beta primer mix. TCRdb re-called the 5' RACE reads through MiXCR, storing one row per CDR3 protein. The sample contains approximately 900,000 distinct CDR3 sequences, under 35% of which appear only once. This sample also belongs to another study, concerning T cells of mothers and their children. That study adds: Samples were obtained from a few healthy Caucasian mothers and their six children.

J is TRBJ1-1 and V is TRBV24-1; 7 positions match TRBD1. The TCR originated in a middle-aged woman in good health. The sequenced sample was blood. The CDR3 DNA is TGTGCCACCAGAGCCGGGACAGTCGGGAACACTGAAGCTTTCTTT. It specifies CATRAGTVGNTEAFF.